This T cell receptor (beta chain) emerged from a study of beta chain features in type 1 diabetes (dated by TCRdb to 2016 to 2018). Describing the broader study: No differences in mean age, gender distribution, total cell number or subset yield were found between patients and healthy donors. A total of about 100 million sorted cells were examined across all samples, and RNA yield correlated strongly with the number of cells per subset. In the study, TCRB repertoires of sorted circulating CD4+ T cell subsets from recently diagnosed type 1 diabetes patients were compared with those of matched healthy donors. Regulatory and stem cell-like memory subsets were obtained from only 8 patients and about eight healthy donors, while naive and central memory subsets were obtained from all 28 donors.

The CDR3 runs 16 amino acids, cysteine and phenylalanine included. Only the CDR3 DNA is retained, 48 bases long and in frame from the first base. Taken from the germline V gene, the CDR1 and CDR2 loops are MGHRA and YSYEKL. V has 1 base trimmed and J has 4 bases trimmed; junction bases matching no gene number 6. Overall study results and their limits: Only small numbers of individuals were included in the HLA sub-analyses, which left unresolved whether HLA type had any influence on TCRB rearrangement. A moderate but significant shortening of TCRB CDR3 length was observed in type 1 diabetes patients in all four CD4+ subsets. Naive, central memory and regulatory TCRB repertoires appeared to be more similar among patients than among healthy donors. Shorter templates might be favored by PCR, yet because patient and control samples were amplified and corrected together, any such skew would affect both groups equally. Because cDNA rather than genomic DNA was sequenced, highly expressing activated cells could have been over-represented, although no difference in activation and CD3 levels was found between groups. At VDJ recombination sites, type 1 diabetes patients had fewer insertions and more deleted nucleotides, which implies abnormalities in thymic rearrangement.

From each donor, a single peripheral blood sample of about 120 mL on average was drawn into heparinised tubes. A BD FACSAria II and a panel including CD45RO, CCR7, CD25, CD127, CD95 and CD27 were used to sort naive, central memory, regulatory and stem cell-like memory CD4+ T cells. Purity was above 95% for every sorted population. Right away, PBMCs were isolated by Lymphoprep density gradient centrifugation and were stained directly, with no culture step. To minimize batch effects, samples were stained and sorted in pairs, one healthy donor with one patient per experiment. The entire isolated RNA was reverse transcribed using the High Capacity cDNA Reverse Transcription Kit, and thus expressed TCRB transcripts were sequenced. Naive, central memory and regulatory T cell samples underwent deep immunoSEQ sequencing, averaging around 4 million total reads per sample. After sorted cells were lysed in RLT buffer, RNA was extracted with DNase-treated RNeasy Micro or Mini kits, with the choice depending on cell number. Each cell subset was processed on its own to prevent cross-contamination, while patient and healthy donor samples were processed together. Using the immunoSEQ multiplex PCR, TCRB sequences were amplified from cDNA into 87-bp fragments spanning the CDR3 region. Amplicons were sequenced on the Illumina HiSeq platform. The original pipeline was this. PCR bias was computationally corrected using synthetic template baselines, reads within Hamming distance 2 were collapsed, and singletons that could not be merged were discarded. Reads were aligned to IMGT to assign V, D and J genes, CDR3 length, and insertions or deletions at six rearrangement sites. Clonotype counts were normalized to sorted cell number within each subset before computing true diversity and Gini coefficients with the tcR R package. Repertoire sharing was quantified using the overlap coefficient calculated on TCRB nucleotide sequences. Out-of-frame TCRB sequences from naive cells were analyzed to stand in for the pre-selection repertoire. Imported from immuneACCESS, the table was reduced by TCRdb to in-frame sequences with V and J called. These copies leave out some clones; in studies compared against another copy, an unresolved V gene accounts for under half, and the cause of the remainder is not known. The V and J calls and clone size come from that table; D and trimming were worked out from the DNA. Here the sample has hundreds of thousands of clones; 10% to 15% occur a single time. The ten top clones hold around 0.022% of the sample.

Only a few counts were recorded for this clone. Its antigen is still unknown. Per-base quality was not reported, and no clone a single base away is much larger than it. The receptor chain draws on TRBV4-1 and TRBJ2-5; TRBD2 fits 10 bases in the junction. The clonotype was recovered from a man between 18 and 29 years old with type 1 diabetes. Material: naive CD4+ T cells from blood. The sample's cell subset or site label, decoded: true naive CD4+ T cells. The nucleotide sequence reads TGCGCCAGCAGCCAAGGCAGCGGGGGGGACCTAGAGACCCAGTACTTC. This sequence encodes CASSQGSGGDLETQYF.